The 23 T cell receptor beta chains listed next were all sequenced from one sample in a study of graft-versus-host responses after intestinal transplantation. No cognate antigen is known for these TCRs. This table comes from immunoSEQ multiplex PCR, and its TCRdb copy is limited to in-frame clones, with some not included. The data contain 30,000 to 50,000 clones, about 95% of them singletons. Sample: unstimulated CD8+ T cells sorted from spleen or lymph node cells, taken before transplant. The receptors shown here come from a human donor who was the organ donor for an intestinal transplant.

The chain carries TRBV6-1 and TRBJ1-4; 12 bases match TRBD1. After removal of 8 bases from V and 7 bases from J, the junction contained 8 bases not matched to a gene. Germline V gene lookup returns CDR1 MNHNS and CDR2 SASEGT. The CDR3 is 15 amino acids. CDR3 residues: CASGTAGQGAEKLFF. CDR3 DNA sequence: TGTGCCAGCGGTACTGCGGGACAGGGGGCTGAAAAACTGTTTTTT.

The rearrangement links TRBV6-5 to TRBJ1-1; D is perhaps TRBD1 (5 bases). With 0 bases removed from V and 6 bases from J, the gap between germline ends came to 11 bases. This CDR3 has 14 residues. In germline, CDR1 is MNHEY, CDR2 SVGAGI. The CDR3 DNA sequence: TGTGCCAGCAGTTACTCTGGGGGGAGCCCTGAAGCTTTCTTT. This gives the protein CASSYSGGSPEAFF.

The count of this clone is one. This chain uses TRBV6-5 with TRBJ1-2; 7 bases map to TRBD1. Germline V CDR1 and CDR2: MNHEY, SVGAGI. Trimming at V came to 2 bases and at J to 6 bases, leaving 6 bases not matched to a gene. The CDR3 runs 14 residues. CDR3 nucleotide sequence: TGTGCCAGCAGTTACGAAGGGGGCGCAAATGGCTACACCTTC. The encoded protein is CASSYEGGANGYTF.

The rearrangement uses TRBV5-8 and TRBJ2-1; D not resolved. This CDR3 comprises 17 residues. V dropped 0 bases and J dropped 2 bases, with 15 bases sitting between them. Germline CDR1 reads SGHTS; CDR2 reads YDEGEE. CDR3 in amino acids: CASSLGLAGVPYNEQFF. The CDR3 DNA is TGTGCCAGCAGCTTGGGGTTAGCCGGTGTCCCCTACAATGAGCAGTTCTTC.

CDR3 region: CASSRLAGGNVDEQFF. CDR3 coding DNA: TGCGCCAGCAGCCGACTAGCGGGGGGGAATGTGGATGAGCAGTTCTTC. The rearrangement joins TRBV4-1 to TRBJ2-1; 14 nucleotides match TRBD2. Germline V gene data show CDR1 as MGHRA and CDR2 as YSYEKL. After removal of 4 bases from V and 8 bases from J, the junction contained 7 bases not matched to a gene. CDR3 size: 16 residues.

This clone has a single count. The chain couples TRBV4-3 to TRBJ2-2; D gene ambiguous. Germline CDR1 reads LGHNA; CDR2 reads YSLEER. The length of the CDR3 is 14 residues. The V end lost 4 bases, the J end lost 4 bases, and 10 bases lay between the germline ends. Here the CDR3 DNA reads TGCGCCAGCAGCCCCACTGTAAGCACCGGGGAGCTGTTTTTT. It translates to CASSPTVSTGELFF.

V gene TRBV19 combines with J gene TRBJ1-5, with TRBD1 matching 9 bases. There are 19 residues in the CDR3. The ends lost 3 bases at V and 6 bases at J; junction bases unmatched: 18. Germline V gene lookup returns CDR1 LNHDA and CDR2 SQIVND (reference sequence). The CDR3 region has the DNA TGTGCCAGTAGTATGTTTCCGGACAGGGGAATTCGGGATGTTCAGCCCCAGCATTTT. Protein: CASSMFPDRGIRDVQPQHF.

This chain uses TRBV28 with TRBJ2-7, with 7 nucleotides matching TRBD1. V shed 5 bases, J shed 6 bases, and the junction held 16 bases outside the gene matches. The CDR3 runs 16 residues. Per germline, CDR1 MDHEN and CDR2 SYDVKM. The CDR3 nucleotides are TGTGCCAGCAGTCCGGCAGTGTGGAAGACAGGGCGCGAGCAGTACTTC. As protein: CASSPAVWKTGREQYF.

The V call is TRBV14, the J call TRBJ1-4, with TRBD1 as a possible D gene (6 bases). Germline values: CDR1 SGHDN, CDR2 FVKESK. Trimming took 0 bases from V and 3 from J, leaving 11 bases between them. This CDR3 comprises 16 residues. CDR3 DNA sequence: TGTGCCAGCAGCCAAGATCGGGGGCCGCCTAATGAAAAACTGTTTTTT. Protein product: CASSQDRGPPNEKLFF.

The gene calls are TRBV4-3 and TRBJ1-5; tentative D call: TRBD1 (6 bases). The germline CDR1 and CDR2 sequences are LGHNA and YSLEER. The V gene lost 4 bases and the J gene lost 0 bases, with 25 bases spanning the gap. The CDR3 is 20 amino acids. This CDR3 reads CASSPDPGHQGGYSNQPQHF. Here the CDR3 DNA reads TGCGCCAGCAGCCCCGACCCTGGACATCAAGGGGGATATAGCAATCAGCCCCAGCATTTT.

This chain's CDR3 is CASTGTGAKGNEQFF. CDR3 sequence (DNA): TGTGCCAGCACGGGGACGGGAGCGAAAGGGAATGAGCAGTTCTTC. The chain combines TRBV5-4 with TRBJ2-1; possibly TRBD2 for D (6 bases). The CDR3 spans 15 residues. Germline-derived CDR1 and CDR2 are SGHNT and YYREEE (reference sequence). V was cut by 6 bases and J by 7 bases, with 20 bases left in between.

V usage is TRBV7-9 and J usage is TRBJ1-2; possible D gene TRBD1, 5 bases. The germline V gene encodes CDR1 SEHNR and CDR2 FQNEAQ (reference sequence). With 1 base removed from V and 4 bases from J, the gap between germline ends came to 13 bases. The CDR3 consists of 15 residues. DNA for the CDR3: TGTGCCAGCAGCTTAGAAGGCAGGGAACCCTATGGCTACACCTTC. Amino acid sequence: CASSLEGREPYGYTF.

This chain uses TRBV6-5 with TRBJ2-1, with 8 bases lining up with TRBD2. Trimming at V came to 2 bases and at J to 4 bases, leaving 7 bases not matched to a gene. Germline values: CDR1 MNHEY, CDR2 SVGAGI. This CDR3 spans 16 amino acids. The CDR3 protein is CASSYSGTRYYNEQFF. In DNA form, the CDR3 reads TGTGCCAGCAGTTACAGCGGGACTAGGTATTACAATGAGCAGTTCTTC.

This chain joins TRBV19 and TRBJ1-1, with D tentatively TRBD1 (6 bases). The germline V and J ends were trimmed by 5 bases and 4 bases, with 11 bases remaining between them. The CDR3 extends over 13 amino acids. Germline-derived CDR1 and CDR2 are LNHDA and SQIVND (reference sequence). The CDR3 DNA is TGTGCCAGTAGTTTGCAGGGGACCACTGAAGCTTTCTTT. Its translation is CASSLQGTTEAFF. The variable domain in full, with the rest retrieved from reference TRBV19 and TRBJ1-1, is DGGITQSPKYLFRKEGQNVTLSCEQNLNHDAMYWYRQDPGQGLRLIYYSQIVNDFQKGDIAEGYSVSREKKESFPLTVTSAQKNPTAFYLCASSLQGTTEAFFGQGTRLTVV.

The V and J genes are TRBV4-3 and TRBJ2-7, with D possibly TRBD2 on 6 matching bases. Per the germline V gene, CDR1 is LGHNA and CDR2 is YSLEER. This CDR3 has 16 residues. V lost 2 bases and J lost 1, with 15 bases in between. The CDR3 loop reads CASSQSVSAGSYEQYF. In DNA form, the CDR3 reads TGCGCCAGCAGCCAAAGTGTCTCCGCGGGGTCCTACGAGCAGTACTTC.

The V gene is TRBV19, the J gene TRBJ2-7; D possibly corresponds to TRBD1 (5 bases). Germline V gene sequence: CDR1 LNHDA, CDR2 SQIVND (reference sequence). The CDR3 spans 14 residues. The germline V and J ends were trimmed by 3 bases and 2 bases, with 11 bases remaining between them. CDR3: CASSIQEGAYEQYF. The CDR3 DNA follows: TGTGCCAGTAGTATCCAGGAAGGGGCCTACGAGCAGTACTTC.

This chain connects TRBV27 to TRBJ2-1; 7 nucleotides line up with TRBD1. The CDR3 loop spans 14 amino acids. Germline CDR1 and CDR2: MNHEY and SMNVEV (reference sequence). Unmatched junction bases numbered 6, after V lost 7 bases and J lost 3 bases. The CDR3 protein is CASNPTGLYNEQFF. CDR3 DNA: TGTGCCAGCAACCCGACAGGGCTCTACAATGAGCAGTTCTTC.

This rearrangement joins TRBV6-6 to TRBJ1-2; D is perhaps TRBD1 (5 bases). V lost 6 bases to trimming and J lost 4 bases, with 15 bases between them. This CDR3 region has 14 residues. CDR1 and CDR2 (germline): MNHNY, SVGAGI (reference sequence). This CDR3 is CASSPGALLYGYTF. In nucleotides, the CDR3 is TGTGCCAGCAGCCCCGGGGCCCTACTCTATGGCTACACCTTC.

This chain connects TRBV4-3 to TRBJ1-1, with unresolved D. Germline V gene lookup returns CDR1 LGHNA and CDR2 YSLEER. V gave up 0 bases and J gave up 2 bases, with 13 bases separating them. The CDR3 loop spans 16 amino acids. For the CDR3, the DNA is TGCGCCAGCAGCCAAGATCCCGGCAGGCTCAACACTGAAGCTTTCTTT. It encodes CASSQDPGRLNTEAFF.

This chain connects TRBV7-3 to TRBJ2-7, with a weak D call TRBD2 (6 bases). The germline V gene has CDR1 SGHTA and CDR2 FQGTGA. The CDR3 covers 14 residues. V gave up 4 bases and J gave up 7 bases, with 17 bases separating them. CDR3 DNA sequence: TGTGCCAGCAGCTCCCCTCCGACTAGGAAAGAGCAGTACTTC. It translates to CASSSPPTRKEQYF.

The chain carries TRBV6-5 and TRBJ2-5, with D perhaps TRBD2 (7 bases). Trimming removed 0 bases at V and 2 bases at J, with 10 bases between. In germline, CDR1 is MNHEY, CDR2 SVGAGI. The CDR3 is made up of 15 amino acids. DNA of the CDR3: TGTGCCAGCAGTTACTCTGGGAGGGGGCAAGAGACCCAGTACTTC. Amino acid sequence: CASSYSGRGQETQYF.

This clone appeared once. The chain's CDR3 is CASSPRNRDRAAKNIQYF. The DNA of the CDR3 is TGTGCCAGCAGCCCGAGAAATCGGGACAGGGCTGCCAAAAACATTCAGTACTTC. The gene calls are TRBV7-2 and TRBJ2-4, with 9 bases matching TRBD1. The CDR3 runs to 18 residues. Unmatched junction bases numbered 12, after V lost 5 bases and J lost 1 base. The germline V gene encodes CDR1 SGHTA and CDR2 FQGNSA.

The chain joins TRBV30 to TRBJ1-1; D remains ambiguous. V shed 0 bases and J shed 0 bases, with 8 bases lying between them. This CDR3 has 14 amino acids. In germline, CDR1 is GTSNPN, CDR2 SVGIG (reference sequence). CDR3 coding DNA: TGTGCCTGGAGTGTTGACTGGGTGAACACTGAAGCTTTCTTT. Translated: CAWSVDWVNTEAFF.